The 22 T cell receptor beta chains reported below all come from one sample, sequenced in a study of T cells expressing NK-cell markers. TCRdb reprocessed the 5' RACE reads and reports one entry per CDR3 protein, with no DNA. There are about 390,000 distinct CDR3 sequences in the sample, with 9.5% to 12% held by the top ten. The sample taken for sequencing was blood T cells: a sorted CD56 or NKG2C T cell subset, CD4+ or CD8+ T cells, or bulk PBMC T cells (not recorded which). All receptors derive from a woman between 50 and 59 years old in good health.

The J gene is TRBJ2-2, the V gene TRBV6-6. CDR1 is MNHNY, CDR2 SVGAGI, per germline (reference sequence). The CDR3 has 12 residues. CDR3 sequence: CASTLLPGELFF.

The chain employs TRBV29-1 and TRBJ1-1; TCRdb designates TRBD1, a call that cannot be tested without DNA. Germline V gene lookup returns CDR1 SQVTM and CDR2 ANQGSEA. The CDR3 spans 13 residues. Here the CDR3 reads CSVRQDMNTEAFF.

The chain uses TRBV20-1 and TRBJ2-2; the TRBD2 assignment by TCRdb is unverifiable without DNA. The CDR3 consists of 16 residues. Germline loops: CDR1 DFQATT, CDR2 SNEGSKA (reference sequence). The CDR3 sequence: CSARPRLAGNTGELFF.

The chain carries TRBV20-1 and TRBJ2-5. The CDR3 length is 14 residues. CDR1 is DFQATT and CDR2 is SNEGSKA in the germline V gene (reference sequence). CDR3 amino acids: CSARDLGSQETQYF.

The V and J genes are TRBV12-3 or TRBV12-4 and TRBJ2-2; the TCRdb call, TRBD2, lacks DNA for checking. The CDR3 extends over 14 amino acids. The CDR3: CASRGLQNTGELFF.

The rearrangement joins TRBV20-1 to TRBJ2-5; TCRdb proposes TRBD2, but this gene call is untestable without DNA. Germline loops: CDR1 DFQATT, CDR2 SNEGSKA (reference sequence). The CDR3 totals 15 residues. This CDR3 is CSARDLGLDQETQYF.

This chain links TRBV15 with TRBJ2-2. CDR1 and CDR2 from the germline V gene are LNHNV and YYDKDF (reference sequence). CDR3 length equals 14 residues. The CDR3 region is CATSRVRRTGELFF.

The chain's CDR3 is CASFDSYGYTF. V gene TRBV25-1 combines with J gene TRBJ1-2; TCRdb picks TRBD1, but there is no DNA to check that call. In germline, CDR1 is MGHDK, CDR2 SYGVNS. The CDR3 sequence is 11 residues long.

The chain carries TRBV6-5 and TRBJ1-4; TCRdb proposes TRBD1, but this gene call is untestable without DNA. Germline values: CDR1 MNHEY, CDR2 SVGAGI. The CDR3 contains 16 residues. The CDR3 here is CASSYVPGTINEKLFF.

The gene calls are TRBV12-3 or TRBV12-4 and TRBJ1-2. This CDR3 contains 14 residues. The CDR3 loop reads CASSPRHPTYGYTF.

V gene TRBV7-3 combines with J gene TRBJ2-7; lacking DNA, the TRBD2 call made by TCRdb goes unchecked. This CDR3 spans 15 amino acids. CDR1 is SGHTA, CDR2 FQGTGA, per germline. CDR3 in amino acids: CASSPSRTSSYEQYF.

The chain recombines TRBV5-1 with TRBJ1-1. The CDR3 has 14 amino acids. Germline lookup yields CDR1 SGHRS and CDR2 YFSETQ. CDR3 residues: CASSGQFENTEAFF.

V gene TRBV10-3 combines with J gene TRBJ1-2; TCRdb returns TRBD1, unconfirmable since there is no DNA. The germline gives CDR1 ENHRY, CDR2 SYGVKD. The CDR3 length is 15 residues. CDR3 amino acids: CAIRTGTGGNYGYTF.

The CDR3 sequence: CSAARGQGLTGELFF. The gene calls are TRBV29-1 and TRBJ2-2; the D gene TCRdb calls, TRBD1, cannot be checked with no DNA. The CDR3 totals 15 residues. CDR1 is SQVTM and CDR2 is ANQGSEA in the germline V gene.

The chain uses TRBV20-1 and TRBJ2-1; TCRdb designates TRBD1, a call that cannot be tested without DNA. CDR3 length equals 14 residues. Germline CDR1 is DFQATT and CDR2 is SNEGSKA (reference sequence). The chain's CDR3 is CSASRLTGGNEQFF.

J is TRBJ2-1 and V is TRBV7-2; with no DNA, the TCRdb D assignment of TRBD1 cannot be verified. This CDR3 is built from 18 residues. CDR1 SGHTA and CDR2 FQGNSA come from the germline V gene. The CDR3 region is CASSLGPPWQGTYNEQFF.

The chain recombines TRBV7-8 with TRBJ2-5; absent DNA, TCRdb's TRBD1 call cannot be checked. The length of the CDR3 is 14 residues. The germline gives CDR1 SGHVS, CDR2 FQNEAQ. CDR3: CASSVTGLRETQYF.

J is TRBJ2-3 and V is TRBV24-1; the D call from TCRdb, TRBD1, cannot be confirmed without DNA. The V gene's germline CDR1 is KGHDR and CDR2 SFDVKD. The length of the CDR3 is 16 residues. The CDR3 region is CATSDPRDLGTDTQYF.

The chain recombines TRBV14 with TRBJ1-1. The germline CDR1 and CDR2 sequences are SGHDN and FVKESK. This CDR3 contains 16 residues. CDR3 sequence reads: CASSHFTGPRGTEAFF.

The V gene is TRBV3-1, the J gene TRBJ2-7; with no DNA, the TCRdb D assignment of TRBD1 cannot be verified. The germline CDR1 and CDR2 sequences are LGHDT and YNNKEL (reference sequence). This CDR3 comprises 15 residues. CDR3 sequence reads: CASSQVRDTAYEQYF.

The chain recombines TRBV3-1 with TRBJ2-1. Per germline, CDR1 LGHDT and CDR2 YNNKEL (reference sequence). This CDR3 has 17 amino acids. CDR3 in amino acids: CASSQEGILRTYNEQFF.

The V gene is TRBV6-5, the J gene TRBJ2-1; there is no DNA to check the TCRdb D call of TRBD1. Germline CDR1 is MNHEY and CDR2 is SVGAGI. The CDR3 consists of 15 residues. The CDR3 here is CASSYREGGYNEQFF.